The 2 T cell receptor beta chains presented below share a single source sample, sequenced in a study of CD8 T cells in Susac syndrome. The RNA input was roughly 0.45 to 1 ug, and it was reverse transcribed with random hexamers. TCRdb reanalysed the immunoSEQ multiplex PCR reads using MiXCR and keeps one entry per CDR3 protein. The profile shows 120,000 or so distinct CDR3 sequences, around 94% of them singletons. Sequenced input: CD4+ T cells from PBMCs. These TCRs come from a human donor in good health.

The CDR3 sequence is CASSLPGQGYEQYF. The CDR3 DNA sequence: TGTGCCAGCAGTCTCCCGGGACAGGGTTACGAGCAGTACTTC. The chain links TRBV6-2 or TRBV6-3 to TRBJ2-7; 9 bases match TRBD1. The CDR3 is 14 residues long. The V segment lost 5 bases and the J segment 4 bases; nucleotides outside the gene matches: 6. Germline lookup yields CDR1 MNHEY and CDR2 SVGEGT.

This chain uses TRBV9 with TRBJ2-1, with 10 bases matching TRBD2. Trimming took 3 bases from V and 8 from J; bases not matched to a gene: 8. This CDR3 comprises 15 residues. CDR1 and CDR2 (germline): SGDLS, YYNGEE. CDR3 sequence reads: CASSDSGRAIDEQFF. DNA for the CDR3: TGTGCCAGCAGCGACAGCGGGAGGGCCATAGATGAGCAGTTCTTC. The whole variable domain, remainder taken from reference TRBV9 and TRBJ2-1, is DSGVTQTPKHLITATGQRVTLRCSPRSGDLSVYWYQQSLDQGLQFLIQYYNGEERAKGNILERFSAQQFPDLHSELNLSSLELGDSALYFCASSDSGRAIDEQFFGPGTRLTVL.